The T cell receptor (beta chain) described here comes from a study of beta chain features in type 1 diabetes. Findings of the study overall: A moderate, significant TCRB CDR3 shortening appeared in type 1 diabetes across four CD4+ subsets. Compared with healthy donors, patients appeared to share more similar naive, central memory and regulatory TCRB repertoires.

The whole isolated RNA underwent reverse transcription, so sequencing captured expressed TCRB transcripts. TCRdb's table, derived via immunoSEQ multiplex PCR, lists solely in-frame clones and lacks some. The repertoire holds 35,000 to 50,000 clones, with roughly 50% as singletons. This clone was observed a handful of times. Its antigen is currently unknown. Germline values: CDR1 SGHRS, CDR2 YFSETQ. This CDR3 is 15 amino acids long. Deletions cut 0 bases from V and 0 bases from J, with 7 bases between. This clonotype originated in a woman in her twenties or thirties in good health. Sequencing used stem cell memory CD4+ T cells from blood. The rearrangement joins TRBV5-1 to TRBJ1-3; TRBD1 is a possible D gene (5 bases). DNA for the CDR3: TGCGCCAGCAGCTTGGCAGGGATCTCTGGAAACACCATATATTTT. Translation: CASSLAGISGNTIYF.